The clone carrying this T cell receptor beta chain appeared many times. TCR beta CDR3 region amplification was performed from RNA transcripts. Initially, a first-round RT-PCR of the TCR CDR3 employed the HTBI primer set. TCRdb processed the multiplex PCR reads anew with MiXCR; each CDR3 protein has one entry. The sample consists of around 450,000 distinct CDR3 sequences, approximately 14% of them appearing once. The sample originates from a study of T cells in Graves' hyperthyroidism and ophthalmopathy. This CDR3 is 19 amino acids long. Germline trimming cut 7 bases from V and 0 bases from J; bases unmatched to any gene: 10.

The chain is built from TRBV12-3 or TRBV12-4 and TRBJ2-1, with 15 bases fitting TRBD2. This TCR was recovered from a woman in her late teens or twenties with Graves' hyperthyroidism. Sequenced material: blood. The CDR3 here is CASTPGLAGGLGSYNEQFF. DNA of the CDR3: TGTGCCAGCACTCCGGGACTAGCGGGAGGATTGGGCTCCTACAATGAGCAGTTCTTC.